Listed below are T cell receptor beta chains from one sample, sequenced in a study of beta chain features in type 1 diabetes. Sequencing was performed with immunoSEQ multiplex PCR; in TCRdb, only in-frame clones are kept and a portion is missing. Seen here are hundreds of thousands of clones, roughly 13% observed once, and the top ten hold around 0.022%. Input material: naive CD4+ T cells from blood. All receptors derive from a man between 18 and 35 years old with type 1 diabetes. The CDR3 runs from the conserved cysteine through the conserved F or W. D genes are given only for firm matches. Size is stated for part of the rows, as once, few or many counts, or as a class when the clone is expanded.

CASSPMGLNTQYF	TGCGCCAGCAGCCCGATGGGTCTGAATACGCAGTATTTT	NA	TRBV5-1	TRBJ2-3	NA
CAISESRDGRLTDTQYF	TGTGCCATCAGTGAGTCGAGAGACGGGCGGCTCACAGATACGCAGTATTTT	NA	TRBV10-3	TRBJ2-3	NA
CASSLEPSLLNTEAFF	TGTGCCAGCAGCTTGGAGCCCAGCCTCCTGAACACTGAAGCTTTCTTT	NA	TRBV5-4	TRBJ1-1	few
CASSSQENYGYTF	TGCGCCAGCAGCTCCCAGGAAAACTATGGCTACACCTTC	NA	TRBV5-1	TRBJ1-2	few
CASRATSGGTDTQYF	TGTGCCAGCAGGGCGACTAGCGGGGGGACAGATACGCAGTATTTT	TRBD2	TRBV2	TRBJ2-3	few
CSAGTYEAFF	TGCAGTGCTGGAACTTACGAAGCTTTCTTT	NA	TRBV20-1	TRBJ1-1	few
CASSPGSIGEKLFF	TGTGCCAGCAGCCCCGGTTCCATAGGGGAAAAACTGTTTTTT	NA	TRBV28	TRBJ1-4	NA
CASRADGGKLFF	TGTGCCAGCAGGGCAGACGGTGGAAAACTGTTTTTT	NA	TRBV9	TRBJ1-4	NA
CAWGGGPLSYNEQFF	TGTGCCTGGGGCGGGGGGCCCCTCTCCTACAATGAGCAGTTCTTC	TRBD2	TRBV30	TRBJ2-1	few
CASNLGTEEKLFF	TGCGCCAGCAACCTCGGAACAGAAGAAAAACTGTTTTTT	NA	TRBV5-1	TRBJ1-4	few
CASSEPGTVNTGELFF	TGTGCCAGCAGTGAACCGGGGACAGTTAACACCGGGGAGCTGTTTTTT	TRBD1	TRBV25-1	TRBJ2-2	NA
CSVGTGSTDTQYF	TGCAGCGTGGGGACAGGTAGCACAGATACGCAGTATTTT	TRBD1	TRBV29-1	TRBJ2-3	few
CASSALPGHQDNYGYTF	TGTGCCAGCAGCGCCCTTCCGGGACACCAAGATAACTATGGCTACACCTTC	NA	TRBV9	TRBJ1-2	NA
CASSEQVSPLHF	TGTGCCAGCAGTGAACAGGTTTCACCCCTCCACTTT	NA	TRBV28	TRBJ1-6	many
CASSNQEGNTEAFF	TGTGCCAGCAGCAACCAAGAAGGGAACACTGAAGCTTTCTTT	NA	TRBV6-5	TRBJ1-1	few
CASSLGEGPLHF	TGTGCCAGCAGCTTAGGGGAAGGACCCCTCCACTTT	NA	TRBV7-9	TRBJ1-6	few
CAWSPQGDGYTF	TGTGCCTGGAGCCCCCAAGGAGATGGCTACACCTTC	NA	TRBV30	TRBJ1-2	few
CSVGGGGAEEKLFF	TGCAGCGTCGGGGGGGGTGGTGCCGAGGAAAAACTGTTTTTT	NA	TRBV29-1	TRBJ1-4	NA
CAWSVPDSPNYGYTF	TGTGCCTGGAGTGTACCGGACAGCCCTAACTATGGCTACACCTTC	NA	TRBV30	TRBJ1-2	few
CASSELTSSAGELFF	TGTGCCAGCAGTGAATTGACTTCGTCGGCCGGGGAGCTGTTTTTT	NA	TRBV25-1	TRBJ2-2	few
CASSSPSRDEQYF	TGTGCCAGCAGTTCACCGTCCAGGGACGAGCAGTACTTC	NA	TRBV6-1	TRBJ2-7	few
CASSPGQPAYEQYF	TGTGCCAGCTCACCGGGACAGCCAGCCTACGAGCAGTACTTC	TRBD1	TRBV18	TRBJ2-7	NA
CASSQDIRREKLFF	TGCGCCAGCAGCCAAGATATAAGGAGGGAAAAACTGTTTTTT	NA	TRBV4-1	TRBJ1-4	NA
CATSPRTSSGNTIYF	TGTGCCACCAGCCCCCGGACATCCTCTGGAAACACCATATATTTT	NA	TRBV15	TRBJ1-3	NA
CSVGARSYEQYF	TGCAGCGTTGGAGCCCGGAGCTACGAGCAGTACTTC	NA	TRBV29-1	TRBJ2-7	few
CASSQNLQETQYF	TGTGCCAGCAGCCAGAACCTACAAGAGACCCAGTACTTC	NA	TRBV7-9	TRBJ2-5	few
CASSSWTRGSYEQYF	TGTGCCAGCAGCTCGTGGACTAGAGGCTCCTACGAGCAGTACTTC	TRBD2	TRBV7-2	TRBJ2-7	NA
CASSQIGGGYEQYF	TGTGCCAGCAGCCAAATCGGAGGAGGCTACGAGCAGTACTTC	NA	TRBV14	TRBJ2-7	NA
CASSPLAGNNEQFF	TGTGCCAGCAGTCCCTTGGCGGGGAACAATGAGCAGTTCTTC	NA	TRBV28	TRBJ2-1	NA
CASRTGPFEAFF	TGTGCCAGCAGAACGGGCCCTTTTGAAGCTTTCTTT	NA	TRBV5-4	TRBJ1-1	NA
CASSLGDRVRETQYF	TGTGCCAGCAGCTTAGGGGACCGCGTAAGGGAGACCCAGTACTTC	NA	TRBV7-9	TRBJ2-5	NA
CASSSSTDTQYF	TGTGCCAGCAGCTCAAGCACAGATACGCAGTATTTT	NA	TRBV11-2	TRBJ2-3	NA
CASSFGTDTYNEQFF	TGCGCCAGCAGCTTTGGAACCGACACCTACAATGAGCAGTTCTTC	NA	TRBV5-1	TRBJ2-1	NA
CASSESRGSGGLLHEQYF	TGTGCCAGCAGTGAATCCCGCGGTAGCGGGGGCCTCCTCCACGAGCAGTACTTC	TRBD2	TRBV25-1	TRBJ2-7	few
CSVEGVGEAFF	TGCAGCGTTGAAGGGGTAGGGGAAGCTTTCTTT	NA	TRBV29-1	TRBJ1-1	NA
CAWSVGVGTEAFF	TGTGCCTGGAGTGTTGGTGTTGGCACTGAAGCTTTCTTT	NA	TRBV30	TRBJ1-1	few
CSVDGGGSNQPQHF	TGCAGCGTTGATGGGGGGGGTAGCAATCAGCCCCAGCATTTT	NA	TRBV29-1	TRBJ1-5	few